Below, one T cell receptor (beta chain) is given with its context. This specimen comes from a study of blood T cell repertoires in COVID-19. The overall study: The origin of the acute and convalescent COVID-19 samples was the United States, Italy and Spain. T cells, B-cell-depleted T cells, or PBMCs supplied cDNA or gDNA.

As handled by the study authors: Amplification with reference gene primers provided the estimates of nucleated cell counts. Clones were sequenced by immunoSEQ multiplex PCR, and TCRdb holds only the in-frame ones, with some missing. V and J calls and clone size are as listed in that table; D and trimming were resolved from the DNA. The sample yields about 310,000 clones, nearly 90% seen once. V lost 2 bases to trimming and J lost 1 base; unmatched junction nucleotides: 11. The CDR3 length is 17 residues. Germline-derived CDR1 and CDR2 are SGHRS and YFSETQ. Enrollment of patients from Seattle took place during active infection, with longitudinal follow-up.

The specimen was peripheral blood. This sequence joins TRBV5-1 and TRBJ1-2, with 7 bases matching TRBD1. This sequence was found in a woman in her forties with COVID-19, enrolled during active disease. The CDR3 here is CASSFGTETLFNYGYTF. The CDR3 DNA is TGCGCCAGCAGCTTTGGGACAGAGACATTGTTTAACTATGGCTACACCTTC.